This TCR beta chain was recorded in a study of blood T cells in healthy people across ages. Using a J-beta primer mix together with a sample-barcoded 5' primer, a second PCR was run for roughly 6 to 11 cycles. MiXCR was run by TCRdb on the 5' RACE reads, yielding one entry per CDR3 protein. The table shows 800,000 to 1,000,000 distinct CDR3 sequences, with 45% to 50% occurring only once. Sequenced material: blood. The sequence came from a man younger than 40 in good health.

The CDR3, as DNA: TGTGCCAGCAGCCAAGCACAGGTTGGGTTTGACTATGGCTACACCTTC. It encodes CASSQAQVGFDYGYTF. The gene calls are TRBV4-2 and TRBJ1-2, with a weak D call TRBD1 (5 bases). Trimming pared 1 base from V and 3 bases from J, leaving 15 bases between. Per the germline V gene, CDR1 is LGHNA and CDR2 is YNFKEQ. This CDR3 is built from 16 residues.